The present entry profiles one T cell receptor (beta chain) with its context. Its cognate antigen is unknown. Assay: immunoSEQ multiplex PCR; the TCRdb copy retains only in-frame clones and omits some. The data show under 70,000 clones, about 90% seen once. The sample belongs to a study of T cell responses to AZD1222 COVID-19 vaccine. Study results and limitations: Mostly white British, mostly female donors; authors suggested clonal diversity may be underestimated.

The germline V and J ends were trimmed by 5 bases and 2 bases, with 15 bases remaining between them. The germline gives CDR1 SGHAT, CDR2 FQNNGV. This CDR3 region has 15 residues. The specimen comprised peripheral blood, sampled 28 days after the second AZD1222 dose. The V call is TRBV11-2, the J call TRBJ1-1; D remains ambiguous. This receptor was identified in an adult who received the AZD1222 COVID-19 vaccine. CDR3 nucleotide sequence: TGTGCCAGCAGCCCGGTGCGGGCAGTTAACACTGAAGCTTTCTTT. It is translated as CASSPVRAVNTEAFF.